This TCR beta chain was observed in a study of CXCR3-negative and CXCR3-positive naive CD8 T cells. Study-wide background: For each library, about 1.5 +/- 0.3 million TRB reads were obtained, about 135 million in total. The study's findings and limits: Against CXCR3-negative naive cells, CXCR3-positive naive cells showed more hydrophobic TRB CDR3s.

As regards this clonotype: The antigen is undetermined.

Germline V lookup: CDR1 MDHEN, CDR2 SYDVKM. CDR3 length: 14 amino acids. CD45RO-CCR7+CD27+CD95- characterized naive CD8+ T cells. Researchers prepared the TRB cDNA libraries using 5' RACE with UMI labels. TCRdb reanalyzed the 5' RACE reads, giving one entry per CDR3 protein sequence and no DNA. The sample totals around 60,000 distinct CDR3 sequences. Sequencing input: naive CXCR3+ CD8+ T cells from blood. Subset noted: CD45RO-CCR7+CD27+CD95- naive CD8+ T cells expressing CXCR3 (TNR3+). The V and J genes are TRBV28 and TRBJ2-2; TCRdb calls TRBD1, which cannot be checked without DNA. This receptor was obtained from a human donor in good health. Some clones in this sample may be carry-over from other donors' samples. The chain's CDR3 is CASSLTGTTGELFF.